This TCR beta chain was sequenced during a study of blood T cell repertoires in COVID-19. Whole-study context: Samples of COVID-19 (acute and convalescent) were obtained from the United States, Italy and Spain.

This CDR3 is 16 amino acids long. The participants were between roughly 18 and 100 years old and came from some 23 US areas. Method: immunoSEQ multiplex PCR; TCRdb's copy keeps in-frame clones and lacks some. Seen here are under 300,000 clones, around 90% observed once, and the top ten hold under 2.5%. This clonotype was sampled from a woman aged 55 to 70 in a cohort exposed to, infected with or recovered from COVID-19 (not recorded which). The chain recombines TRBV21-1 with TRBJ2-1; the table names TRBD1, a call not compared with the DNA. TRBV21-1 is tagged as a pseudogene. The sample consisted of PBMCs or T cells enriched from blood (not recorded which). The CDR3 spells CASSRRGRQGSNEQFF. CDR3 nucleotides: TGTGCCAGCAGCCGGAGGGGGCGGCAGGGAAGCAATGAGCAGTTCTTC.